These 6 T cell receptor beta chains were all obtained from the same sample, sequenced in a study of blood T cell repertoires in COVID-19. TCRdb keeps only in-frame clones here, not all; method: immunoSEQ multiplex PCR. The sample holds fewer than 450,000 clones, about 87% seen once. The sequencing input was peripheral blood. The origin of the receptors is a woman aged 45-65 years with COVID-19, enrolled during active disease.

The CDR3 loop reads CASSDPSGGASYEQYF. The CDR3 DNA reads as TGTGCCAGCAGTGATCCTAGCGGAGGGGCCTCCTACGAGCAGTACTTC. The rearrangement joins TRBV21-1 to TRBJ2-7; TRBD2 reflects the table's D call only, with no check against the DNA. TRBV21-1 is listed as a pseudogene. CDR3 size: 16 residues.

V and J are TRBV29-1 and TRBJ2-7; TRBD2 agrees at 14 bases. V was clipped by 7 bases and J by 4 bases; unmatched bases: 6. This CDR3 has 14 residues. Germline V gene sequence: CDR1 SQVTM, CDR2 ANQGSEA. The CDR3 DNA follows: TGCAGCGCAGGGACTAGCGGGAGTTCGTACGAGCAGTACTTC. Translated: CSAGTSGSSYEQYF.

The gene calls are TRBV6-5 and TRBJ2-2; no definite D call. This CDR3 region has 15 residues. V was clipped by 6 bases and J by 3 bases, with 14 bases between them. CDR1 MNHEY and CDR2 SVGAGI come from the germline V gene. CDR3 region: CASSSIVDYTGELFF. CDR3 coding DNA: TGTGCCAGCAGCTCGATAGTAGATTACACCGGGGAGCTGTTTTTT.

The chain uses TRBV13 and TRBJ2-7; D is ambiguous. The CDR3 sequence is 14 residues long. Per the germline V gene, CDR1 is PRHDT and CDR2 is FYEKMQ (reference sequence). The V and J ends lost 1 base and 1 base respectively, with 8 bases between them. CDR3 protein: CASSLAVQSYEQYF. DNA of the CDR3: TGTGCCAGCAGCTTAGCAGTACAGTCCTACGAGCAGTACTTC.

The rearrangement joins TRBV29-1 to TRBJ1-4, with no clear D. The CDR3 loop spans 15 amino acids. The V gene's germline CDR1 is SQVTM and CDR2 ANQGSEA. The germline V and J ends were trimmed by 6 bases and 0 bases, with 14 bases remaining between them. CDR3 DNA: TGCAGCGTCCCCCGATTTAGCGCAACTAATGAAAAACTGTTTTTT. It codes for CSVPRFSATNEKLFF.

The CDR3 protein is CASSLASYGLAGGDTQYF. DNA of the CDR3: TGTGCCAGCAGCTTAGCCTCTTACGGGCTAGCGGGAGGGGATACGCAGTATTTT. V and J are TRBV7-6 and TRBJ2-3; 12 bases line up with TRBD2. V dropped 0 bases and J dropped 6; count of bases not matched to a gene: 10. The CDR3 length is 18 residues. The germline V gene has CDR1 SGHVS and CDR2 FNYEAQ. Drawing the rest from reference TRBV7-6 and TRBJ2-3, the complete variable domain is GAGVSQSPRYKVTKRGQDVALRCDPISGHVSLYWYRQALGQGPEFLTYFNYEAQQDKSGLPNDRFSAERPEGSISTLTIQRTEQRDSAMYRCASSLASYGLAGGDTQYFGPGTRLTVL.